This T cell receptor (beta chain) originates from a study of blood T cell repertoires in COVID-19 (dated by TCRdb to the early 2020s). Regarding the research as a whole: The collaborator samples originated in the United States, Italy and Spain and spanned the acute and convalescent phases of COVID-19. The dataset comprised deeply sampled blood TCRbeta repertoires from subjects exposed to, actively infected with, or recovered from COVID-19. Samples were obtained from the ongoing ImmuneRACE study (first 160 participants) and from about 1,300 subjects provided by 6 global collaborators. The repertoires were made available in a free public database intended to serve as a resource for research on the immune response to SARS-CoV-2. Where available, HLA class I and class II types were obtained from metadata supplied by the sample provider rather than from assay-based typing. The material from the prospective study consisted of cDNA or gDNA derived from T cells, B-cell-depleted T cells, or PBMCs. Sample metadata almost always included a de-identified subject ID, COVID-19 status, age in years and sex.

The collaborating institutions used their own protocols to collect whole blood in K2EDTA tubes. For TCRbeta analysis, collaborator samples were shipped as frozen whole blood, as isolated PBMCs, or as DNA extracted from either sample type. The immunoSEQ Assay, a bias-controlled multiplex PCR, was used to amplify TCRbeta CDR3 regions from genomic DNA. As for the authors' bioinformatics: The number of nucleated cells in each sample was estimated from the amplification of reference gene primers within the assay. To quantify the absolute abundance of each unique TCRbeta CDR3 rearrangement, sequence reads were collapsed and filtered. For each sample, productive Simpson clonality was calculated as the square root of Simpson's diversity index across productive rearrangements. In its TCRdb copy, this immuneACCESS table keeps in-frame sequences only and misses some clones. Where compared with another copy, unresolved V genes explain less than half of these, and the others have no known cause. That table furnishes V, J and clone size, whereas the DNA furnished D and trimming. The sample contains 150,000 to 200,000 clones, about 81% of them found a single time. Roughly 10% of the sample is taken by the ten largest.

With respect to this clone: The antigen it binds to is not known. Nothing much larger sits one base from this clone, and base qualities are not available.

For this chain, trimming is 2 bases at the V end and 4 bases at the J end, and the number of junction bases without a gene match is 5. The germline V gene (reference sequence) specifies PRHDT as CDR1 and FYEKMQ as CDR2. The CDR3 runs 15 residues from the cysteine to the phenylalanine. Only the CDR3 DNA stays, 45 bases, in frame from base 1. What the research found in general, with its limitations: How much clinical and demographic metadata was included differed by source and by participant, and the metadata was provided uncurated.

Sequenced material: peripheral blood. The TCR comes from a human donor in a cohort sampled during active COVID-19. The sequence joins TRBV13 to TRBJ2-7, and 10 bases in between align with TRBD2. The DNA is TGTGCCAGCAGCTTACCCGGGACTAGCGTGTACGAGCAGTACTTC. Its product reads: CASSLPGTSVYEQYF.